The 16 T cell receptor beta chains reported below all come from one sample, sequenced in a study of Ad26.COV2.S vaccination and SARS-CoV-2 variants. Profiled with immunoSEQ multiplex PCR; TCRdb holds only in-frame clones, not every one. The top ten clones hold 2.5% to 3.5% of a sample with around 250,000 clones, around 87% of them seen once. The treatment was: over 15 received Ad26.COV2.S at low or high dose, single or two shots; roughly 5 received placebo; per-sample allocation not given. Sampling was done on day 63 after the first vaccine or placebo injection. The material sequenced was peripheral blood, taken in a trial of Ad26.COV2.S vaccine versus placebo. These receptors all come from a person aged 18-65 years who received the Ad26.COV2.S COVID-19 vaccine or a placebo.

This clone appeared once. The chain joins TRBV27 to TRBJ1-2; 10 bases match TRBD1. Germline lookup yields CDR1 MNHEY and CDR2 SMNVEV (reference sequence). Unmatched junction bases numbered 5, after V lost 5 bases and J lost 5 bases. This CDR3 comprises 14 residues. In nucleotides, the CDR3 is TGTGCCAGCAGTCCTGGACAGGGGGGGTATGGCTACACCTTC. This translates into CASSPGQGGYGYTF.

This chain joins TRBV7-9 and TRBJ2-5; tentative D call: TRBD1 (6 bases). Trimming left V 2 bases short and J 1 base short, with 8 bases between. The CDR3 length is 14 residues. The germline V gene encodes CDR1 SEHNR and CDR2 FQNEAQ (reference sequence). The CDR3 region has the DNA TGTGCCAGCAGCTTAATGGGGGCCCAAGAGACCCAGTACTTC. Its protein product is CASSLMGAQETQYF.

The chain has TRBV5-1 and TRBJ2-3; 13 bases are a match to TRBD2. The CDR3 runs 16 residues. Germline CDR1 is SGHRS and CDR2 is YFSETQ. The V segment lost 0 bases and the J segment 6 bases; nucleotides outside the gene matches: 4. The chain's CDR3 is CASSLGLAGGADTQYF. The CDR3 bases are TGCGCCAGCAGCTTGGGACTAGCGGGAGGAGCCGATACGCAGTATTTT. The full variable domain, with the rest looked up from reference TRBV5-1 and TRBJ2-3, is KAGVTQTPRYLIKTRGQQVTLSCSPISGHRSVSWYQQTPGQGLQFLFEYFSETQRNKGNFPGRFSGRQFSNSRSEMNVSTLELGDSALYLCASSLGLAGGADTQYFGPGTRLTVL.

The J gene is TRBJ1-1, the V gene TRBV7-8; D might be TRBD1 (5 bases). V dropped 5 bases and J dropped 1 base, with 11 bases sitting between them. Germline CDR1 and CDR2: SGHVS and FQNEAQ. The CDR3 runs 14 residues. CDR3 residues: CASSPGLPNTEAFF. The CDR3 nucleotides are TGTGCCAGCAGCCCGGGACTCCCGAACACTGAAGCTTTCTTT. The variable domain in full, completed from reference TRBV7-8 and TRBJ1-1, reads GAGVSQSPRYKVAKRGQDVALRCDPISGHVSLFWYQQALGQGPEFLTYFQNEAQLDKSGLPSDRFFAERPEGSVSTLKIQRTQQEDSAVYLCASSPGLPNTEAFFGQGTRLTVV.

J is TRBJ1-2 and V is TRBV18; a possible D gene is TRBD1 (6 bases). The CDR3 has 15 amino acids. Germline V gene sequence: CDR1 KGHSH, CDR2 LQKENI. With 4 bases removed from V and 5 bases from J, the gap between germline ends came to 17 bases. As DNA, the CDR3 is TGTGCCAGCTCACTCGAAGAGGGACAATTTTATGGCTACACCTTC. Protein sequence: CASSLEEGQFYGYTF.

This clone has just one count. V and J are TRBV6-5 and TRBJ1-1; TRBD1 might be the D (5 bases). The length of the CDR3 is 14 residues. The germline CDR1 and CDR2 sequences are MNHEY and SVGAGI. Trimming cost V 6 bases and J 3 bases, with 14 bases left between them. The CDR3 reads CASSLDSPYTEAFF. The CDR3 coding sequence is TGTGCCAGCAGCCTAGACAGCCCTTACACTGAAGCTTTCTTT.

This clone was observed once. The chain combines TRBV3-1 (or the pseudogene TRBV3-2) with TRBJ2-7; weak D call: TRBD2 (5 bases). The CDR3 has 16 amino acids. From germline, CDR1 is LGHDT and CDR2 YNNKEL (reference sequence). Deletions cut 2 bases from V and 0 bases from J, with 14 bases between. This CDR3 reads CASSQFLAYLSYEQYF. CDR3 nucleotides: TGTGCCAGCAGCCAATTTCTAGCCTATCTCTCCTACGAGCAGTACTTC.

The chain links TRBV6-2 or TRBV6-3 to TRBJ2-1, with TRBD2 matching 11 bases. Per germline, CDR1 MNHEY and CDR2 SVGEGT. V was clipped by 4 bases and J by 0 bases; unmatched bases: 5. CDR3 length equals 17 residues. In DNA, the CDR3 is TGTGCCAGCAGTTCTCGGACTAGCGGGTCCTCCTACAATGAGCAGTTCTTC. Translated, it gives CASSSRTSGSSYNEQFF.

The chain couples TRBV12-5 to TRBJ2-2, with no clear D. The ends were cut back, 2 bases at V and 8 bases at J, with 3 bases in the middle. This CDR3 has 11 amino acids. From germline, CDR1 is LGHNT and CDR2 FRNRAP. The CDR3 DNA follows: TGTGCTAGTGGTTTGCAAGGGGAGCTGTTTTTT. This sequence encodes CASGLQGELFF.

The chain employs TRBV6-2 or TRBV6-3 and TRBJ2-7, with D possibly matching TRBD1 (6 bases). The CDR3 spans 15 residues. V gave up 6 bases and J gave up 2 bases, with 17 bases separating them. Germline V CDR1 and CDR2: MNHEY, SVGEGT. The CDR3 sequence is CASSILFGTTYEQYF. The CDR3 DNA reads TGTGCCAGCAGCATACTATTCGGGACAACCTACGAGCAGTACTTC.

The gene calls are TRBV19 and TRBJ1-5; weak D call: TRBD1 (5 bases). The V gene's germline CDR1 is LNHDA and CDR2 SQIVND (reference sequence). V was trimmed by 5 bases and J by 0 bases, leaving 11 bases between them. The length of the CDR3 is 15 residues. In nucleotides, the CDR3 is TGTGCCAGTAGTGGGGGGGATTATAGCAATCAGCCCCAGCATTTT. Protein: CASSGGDYSNQPQHF.

This clone was seen more than once but under ten times. The chain combines TRBV6-5 with TRBJ2-7; 7 bases match TRBD1. The germline V gene has CDR1 MNHEY and CDR2 SVGAGI. The CDR3 loop spans 15 amino acids. V lost 0 bases and J lost 7; bases outside the gene matches: 9. The CDR3 loop reads CASSYSGTARGEQYF. CDR3 coding DNA: TGTGCCAGCAGTTACTCCGGGACAGCCCGAGGGGAGCAGTACTTC.

V usage is TRBV25-1 and J usage is TRBJ1-1; no clear D gene. The CDR3 is made up of 13 amino acids. Germline V CDR1 and CDR2: MGHDK, SYGVNS. V was shortened by 5 bases and J by 4 bases, with 11 bases between the two germline ends. The CDR3 region has the DNA TGTGCCAGCAGTAAACAACAGACCACTGAAGCTTTCTTT. Residues: CASSKQQTTEAFF. Full variable domain (missing parts from reference TRBV25-1 and TRBJ1-1): EADIYQTPRYLVIGTGKKITLECSQTMGHDKMYWYQQDPGMELHLIHYSYGVNSTEKGDLSSESTVSRIRTEHFPLTLESARPSHTSQYLCASSKQQTTEAFFGQGTRLTVV.

The gene calls are TRBV29-1 and TRBJ1-3, with D unclear. Trimming cost V 5 bases and J 2 bases, with 13 bases left between them. The CDR3 contains 14 residues. The germline V gene encodes CDR1 SQVTM and CDR2 ANQGSEA. CDR3 coding DNA: TGCAGCGTTATCCCTGGCCAGGCTGGAAACACCATATATTTT. Its translation: CSVIPGQAGNTIYF.

The genes are TRBV5-5 and TRBJ1-1, with D unresolved. V gave up 4 bases and J gave up 0 bases, with 7 bases separating them. The CDR3 length is 13 residues. CDR1 and CDR2 from the germline V gene are SGHKS and YYEKEE (reference sequence). CDR3 region: CASSRLLNTEAFF. CDR3 coding DNA: TGTGCCAGCAGCCGCCTGCTGAACACTGAAGCTTTCTTT.

This sequence joins TRBV7-6 and TRBJ2-3; D is perhaps TRBD2 (6 bases). The V end was cut by 5 bases, the J end by 1 base, with 10 bases between. CDR1 SGHVS and CDR2 FNYEAQ come from the germline V gene. The CDR3 totals 14 residues. The CDR3 region has the DNA TGTGCCAGCAGCCAGGGCGGGGGCACAGATACGCAGTATTTT. It specifies CASSQGGGTDTQYF.